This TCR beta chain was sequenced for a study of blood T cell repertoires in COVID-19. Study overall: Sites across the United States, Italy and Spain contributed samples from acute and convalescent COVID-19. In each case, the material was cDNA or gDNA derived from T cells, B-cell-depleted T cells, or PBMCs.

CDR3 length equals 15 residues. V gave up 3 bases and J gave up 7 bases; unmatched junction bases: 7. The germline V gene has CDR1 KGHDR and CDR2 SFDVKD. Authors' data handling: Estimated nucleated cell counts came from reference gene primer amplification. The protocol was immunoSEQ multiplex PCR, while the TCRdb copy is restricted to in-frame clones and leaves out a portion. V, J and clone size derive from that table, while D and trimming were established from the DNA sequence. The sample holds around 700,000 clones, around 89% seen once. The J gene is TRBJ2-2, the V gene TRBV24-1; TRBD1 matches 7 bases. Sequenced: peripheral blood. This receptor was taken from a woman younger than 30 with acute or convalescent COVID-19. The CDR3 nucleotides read TGTGCCACCAGTGATGATACAGGGGCAGGCGGGGAGCTGTTTTTT. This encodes CATSDDTGAGGELFF.